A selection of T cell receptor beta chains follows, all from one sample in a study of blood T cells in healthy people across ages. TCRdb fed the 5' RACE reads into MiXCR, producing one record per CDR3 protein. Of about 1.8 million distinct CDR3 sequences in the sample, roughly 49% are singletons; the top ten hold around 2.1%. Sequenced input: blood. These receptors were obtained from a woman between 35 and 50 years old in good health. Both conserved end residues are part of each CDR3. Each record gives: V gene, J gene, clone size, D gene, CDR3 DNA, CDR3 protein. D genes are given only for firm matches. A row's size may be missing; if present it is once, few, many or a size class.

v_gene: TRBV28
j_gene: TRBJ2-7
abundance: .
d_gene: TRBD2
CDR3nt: TGTGCCAGCAGTTCGGGTGGAGCGGGGTCCTACGAGCAGTACTTC
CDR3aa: CASSSGGAGSYEQYF

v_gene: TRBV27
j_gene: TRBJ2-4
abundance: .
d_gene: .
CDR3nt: TGTGCCAGCACTCCCCCGGGGGCCAAAAACATTCAGTACTTC
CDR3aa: CASTPPGAKNIQYF

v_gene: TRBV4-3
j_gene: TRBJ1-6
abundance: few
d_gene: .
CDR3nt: TGCGCCAGCAGCCAAGAAACCCAGCAAAATTCACCCCTCCACTTT
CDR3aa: CASSQETQQNSPLHF

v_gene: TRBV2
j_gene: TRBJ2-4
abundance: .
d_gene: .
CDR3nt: TGTGCCAGCAGTGGAGAGGGGGACTTGGCCAAAAACATTCAGTACTTC
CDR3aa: CASSGEGDLAKNIQYF

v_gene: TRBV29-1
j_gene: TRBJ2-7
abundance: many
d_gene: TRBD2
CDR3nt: TGCAGCGTATCTGCGGGGCTAGCGGGGGGAAACGAGCAGTACTTC
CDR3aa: CSVSAGLAGGNEQYF

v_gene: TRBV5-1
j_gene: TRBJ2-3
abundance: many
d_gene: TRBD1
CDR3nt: TGCGCCAGCAGCGACAGGGTTAGCACAGATACGCAGTATTTT
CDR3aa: CASSDRVSTDTQYF

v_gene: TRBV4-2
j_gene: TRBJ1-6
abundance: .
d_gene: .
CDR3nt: TGTGCCAGCAGCCAAGTAACTAAGGGAGACGGTTCACCCCTCCACTTT
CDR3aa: CASSQVTKGDGSPLHF

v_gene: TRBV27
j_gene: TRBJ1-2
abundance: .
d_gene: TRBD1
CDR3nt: TGTGCCAGCAGAACAACAGGGGGTAAAGGGGTTGGCTACACCTTC
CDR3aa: CASRTTGGKGVGYTF

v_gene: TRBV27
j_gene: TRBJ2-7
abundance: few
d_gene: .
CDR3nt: TGTGCCAGCAGTTCGGTGAAGTTCGGCAGGAGGTACGAGCAGTACTTC
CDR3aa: CASSSVKFGRRYEQYF

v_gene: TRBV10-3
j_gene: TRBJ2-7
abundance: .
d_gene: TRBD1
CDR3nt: TGTGCCATCAGAGGACAGGGCAAAACCTGCGAGCAGTACTTC
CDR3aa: CAIRGQGKTCEQYF

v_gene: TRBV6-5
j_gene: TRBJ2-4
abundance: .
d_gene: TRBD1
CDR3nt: TGTGCCAGCAGTCCTGGGACAGGGGGCGATAGGGACATTCAGTACTTC
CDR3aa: CASSPGTGGDRDIQYF

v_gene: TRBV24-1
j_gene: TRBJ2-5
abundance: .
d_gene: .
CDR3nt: TGTGCCACCAGTGATCAGGGAACAGGGTTGCGGGAGACCCAGTACTTC
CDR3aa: CATSDQGTGLRETQYF

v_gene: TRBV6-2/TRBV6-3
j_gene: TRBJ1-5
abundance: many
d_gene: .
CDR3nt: TGTGCCAGCAGAACTAGTAATCAGCCCCAGCATTTT
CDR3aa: CASRTSNQPQHF

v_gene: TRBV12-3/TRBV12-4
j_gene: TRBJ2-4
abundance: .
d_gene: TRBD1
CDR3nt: TGTGCCAGCAGCCCCGGGACAGGGGAGACCAAAAACATTCAGTACTTC
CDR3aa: CASSPGTGETKNIQYF

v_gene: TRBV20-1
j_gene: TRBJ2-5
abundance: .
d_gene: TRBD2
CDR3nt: TGCAGTGCTAGCCCGCTAGCGGGGGACCGCAATGAGCAGTACTTC
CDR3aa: CSASPLAGDRNEQYF

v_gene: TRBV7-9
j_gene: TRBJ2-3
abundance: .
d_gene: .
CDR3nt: TGTGCCAGCAGCTTAAGGGGGGGAAACACAGATACGCAGTATTTT
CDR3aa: CASSLRGGNTDTQYF

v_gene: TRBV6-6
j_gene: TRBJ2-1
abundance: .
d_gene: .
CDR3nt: TGTGCCAGCGTTGCGCGGAGCTCCTACAATGAGCAGTTCTTC
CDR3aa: CASVARSSYNEQFF